This T cell receptor beta chain was sequenced in a study of CD4 T cells in relation to SARS-CoV-2 and coronaviruses. As for the study in general: TCR beta CDR3s were sequenced after approximately 11-day antigen culture of PBMCs.

CD4+ T cells from unexposed donors were obtained before the COVID-19 pandemic (2011-2018). The cells were cultured for less than twelve days before CD4+ T cells were isolated. This CDR3 comprises 14 residues. Trimming cost V 3 bases and J 1 base, with 7 bases left between them. CDR1 SGHTA and CDR2 FQGNSA come from the germline V gene. On this clone: The antigen is undetermined.

The method was immunoSEQ multiplex PCR; TCRdb's version includes in-frame clones alone and lacks a portion of them. Among roughly 25,000 clones listed, 70% to 80% were seen once. This TCR was recovered from a human donor in good health. The sample consisted of CD4+ T cells from PBMCs, cultured in vitro. This chain links TRBV7-2 with TRBJ1-5; D is undetermined. The CDR3 region has the DNA TGTGCCAGCAGCTTTGGAAGGAGCAATCAGCCCCAGCATTTT. Its translation is CASSFGRSNQPQHF.